One and the same sample provided the 6 T cell receptor beta chains below, sequenced in a study of T cells in Graves' hyperthyroidism and ophthalmopathy. Template material for amplifying TCR beta CDR3 regions consisted of RNA transcripts. When the TCR CDR3 underwent first-round RT-PCR, the HTBI primer set was used. Each CDR3 protein is one row after TCRdb ran MiXCR on the multiplex PCR reads. The sample lists approximately 490,000 distinct CDR3 sequences, 22% occurring once. The sample consisted of blood. These receptors all come from a woman in her 70s with Graves' ophthalmopathy.

This clonotype was recorded at least ten times. The chain is built from TRBV11-2 and TRBJ2-7, with 8 nucleotides matching TRBD2. This CDR3 spans 15 amino acids. Germline CDR1 and CDR2: SGHAT and FQNNGV. Trimming cost V 5 bases and J 1 base; bases outside gene matches: 7. The CDR3 reads CASSGSGRVSYEQYF. The CDR3, as DNA: TGTGCCAGCAGCGGAAGCGGGAGAGTATCCTACGAGCAGTACTTC. The whole variable domain, filled in from reference TRBV11-2 and TRBJ2-7, reads EAGVAQSPRYKIIEKRQSVAFWCNPISGHATLYWYQQILGQGPKLLIQFQNNGVVDDSQLPKDRFSAERLKGVDSTLKIQPAKLEDSAVYLCASSGSGRVSYEQYFGPGTRLTVT.

This clonotype was detected only a few times. The V and J genes are TRBV5-1 and TRBJ2-2, with D tentatively TRBD1 or TRBD2 (6 bases each). The CDR3 loop spans 17 amino acids. The germline V gene has CDR1 SGHRS and CDR2 YFSETQ. Trimming shortened V by 0 bases and J by 4 bases, and 16 bases separated the two germline ends. CDR3 nucleotide sequence: TGCGCCAGCAGCTTGGAGGAATGGGGGGCGCGCACCGGGGAGCTGTTTTTT. As protein: CASSLEEWGARTGELFF.

This clonotype was seen only a few times. This chain connects TRBV5-6 to TRBJ2-3; D call uncertain. CDR3 length: 12 residues. In germline, CDR1 is SGHDT, CDR2 YYEEEE. Trimming removed 0 bases at V and 9 bases at J, with 8 bases between. The CDR3 DNA reads as TGTGCCAGCAGCTTGGAGATAGGGACGCAGTATTTT. The encoded protein is CASSLEIGTQYF.

V and J are TRBV11-3 and TRBJ2-1; D is possibly TRBD1 or TRBD2 (6 bases each). The CDR3 is 15 residues long. The V end lost 8 bases, the J end lost 5 bases, and 19 bases lay between the germline ends. In germline, CDR1 is SGHNT, CDR2 YENEEA. CDR3 region: CASGQKGGKDNEQFF. CDR3 bases: TGTGCCAGCGGCCAGAAAGGGGGGAAGGACAATGAGCAGTTCTTC.

V usage is TRBV7-3 and J usage is TRBJ2-3, with 8 bases fitting TRBD2. V trimming: 4 bases; J trimming: 0 bases; junction bases outside the gene matches: 15. Germline CDR1 is SGHTA and CDR2 is FQGTGA. This CDR3 contains 19 residues. DNA of the CDR3: TGTGCCAGCAGCTCACTCCCCTCCCTTAGCGGGAATAGCACAGATACGCAGTATTTT. Protein sequence: CASSSLPSLSGNSTDTQYF. The whole variable domain, filled in from reference TRBV7-3 and TRBJ2-3, reads GAGVSQTPSNKVTEKGKYVELRCDPISGHTALYWYRQSLGQGPEFLIYFQGTGAADDSGLPNDRFFAVRPEGSVSTLKIQRTERGDSAVYLCASSSLPSLSGNSTDTQYFGPGTRLTVL.

About this clonotype itself: The junction differs from germline at one of its ends, possibly a read error. The gene calls are TRBV12-3 or TRBV12-4 and TRBJ2-7; 13 bases agree with TRBD2. This CDR3 comprises 15 residues. The CDR3 is CAGSPRTSGSYEQYF. CDR3 nucleotides: TGTGCCGGCAGTCCAAGGACTAGCGGGAGTTATGAGCAGTACTTC.